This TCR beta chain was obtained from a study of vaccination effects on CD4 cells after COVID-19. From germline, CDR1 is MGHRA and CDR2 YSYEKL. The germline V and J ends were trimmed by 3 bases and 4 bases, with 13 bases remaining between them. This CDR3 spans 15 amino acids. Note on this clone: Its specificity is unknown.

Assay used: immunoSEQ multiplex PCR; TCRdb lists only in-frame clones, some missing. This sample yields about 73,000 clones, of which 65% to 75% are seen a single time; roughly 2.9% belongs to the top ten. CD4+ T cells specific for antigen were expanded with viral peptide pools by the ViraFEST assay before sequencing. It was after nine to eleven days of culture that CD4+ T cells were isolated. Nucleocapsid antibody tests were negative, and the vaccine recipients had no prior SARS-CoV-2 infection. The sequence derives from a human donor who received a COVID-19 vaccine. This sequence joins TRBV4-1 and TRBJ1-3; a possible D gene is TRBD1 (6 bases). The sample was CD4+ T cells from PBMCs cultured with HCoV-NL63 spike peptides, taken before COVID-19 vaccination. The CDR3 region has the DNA TGCGCCAGCAGCCAGAACAGGGCGGCGGGAAACACCATATATTTT. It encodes CASSQNRAAGNTIYF.